Following are 10 T cell receptor beta chains from one sample sequenced in a study of neurological immune-mediated disorders. Time point: longitudinal time-point 2. One entry per CDR3 protein results from TCRdb running MiXCR on the 5' RACE reads. The data show under 100,000 distinct CDR3 sequences, around 13% seen once. What was sequenced was PBMCs. These receptors all come from a female donor with HTLV-1-associated myelopathy (HAM/TSP).

Ten or more counts support this clonotype. The chain carries TRBV28 and TRBJ1-2, with TRBD1 as a possible D gene (6 bases). CDR1 MDHEN and CDR2 SYDVKM come from the germline V gene. With 6 bases removed from V and 4 bases from J, the gap between germline ends came to 12 bases. The CDR3 totals 13 residues. The CDR3 sequence is CASRRGQSYGYTF. The CDR3, as DNA: TGTGCCAGCAGGCGCGGACAGTCCTATGGCTACACCTTC.

This chain joins TRBV20-1 and TRBJ1-2; TRBD1 aligns across 8 bases. The trim removed 6 bases at V and 4 bases at J, leaving 10 bases unmatched. The CDR3 consists of 14 residues. Germline loops: CDR1 DFQATT, CDR2 SNEGSKA (reference sequence). CDR3 loop: CSANGQGGSYGYTF. DNA of the CDR3: TGCAGTGCAAATGGACAGGGAGGTAGCTATGGCTACACCTTC.

This clonotype was seen ten or more times. V gene TRBV7-9 combines with J gene TRBJ2-3; D remains ambiguous. The length of the CDR3 is 14 residues. The germline V gene has CDR1 SEHNR and CDR2 FQNEAQ (reference sequence). The ends were cut back, 5 bases at V and 1 base at J, with 10 bases in the middle. The CDR3 region has the DNA TGTGCCAGCAGCCCCGCCGCACGCACAGATACGCAGTATTTT. Translation: CASSPAARTDTQYF.

This clonotype showed up many times. The V gene is TRBV4-1, the J gene TRBJ2-3; D call uncertain. The V gene lost 5 bases and the J gene lost 4 bases, with 16 bases spanning the gap. Germline-derived CDR1 and CDR2 are MGHRA and YSYEKL. CDR3 size: 15 residues. This CDR3 reads CASSGRRLDADTQYF. The CDR3 DNA reads TGCGCCAGCAGCGGTAGACGGCTAGATGCAGATACGCAGTATTTT.

The CDR3 DNA reads as TGTGCCAGCAGTTACGATCCCCGGACGGAAATGAACACTGAAGCTTTCTTT. Amino acids: CASSYDPRTEMNTEAFF. The chain carries TRBV6-6 and TRBJ1-1; D gene unclear. In germline, CDR1 is MNHNY, CDR2 SVGAGI (reference sequence). V was shortened by 2 bases and J by 0 bases, with 16 bases between the two germline ends. This CDR3 comprises 17 residues.

This clonotype has at least ten counts. The chain couples TRBV6-5 to TRBJ2-7, with D maybe TRBD1 (6 bases). V was pared by 2 bases and J by 5 bases, with 10 bases between. This CDR3 is built from 13 residues. Germline V lookup: CDR1 MNHEY, CDR2 SVGAGI. The CDR3 bases are TGTGCCAGCAGTTACACAGGGATGGACGAGCAGTACTTC. Residues: CASSYTGMDEQYF.

This clonotype was found many times. This chain links TRBV7-9 with TRBJ1-2; 9 bases agree with TRBD1. The V gene end was trimmed by 5 bases and the J gene end by 2 bases; junction bases not matched to a gene: 15. This CDR3 comprises 18 residues. Per germline, CDR1 SEHNR and CDR2 FQNEAQ (reference sequence). In DNA, the CDR3 is TGTGCCAGCAGCGCAGCTACCCGGACAGGGGAGTTCAACTATGGCTACACCTTC. Translation: CASSAATRTGEFNYGYTF.

This clonotype appeared many times. This chain links TRBV20-1 with TRBJ1-5, with a tentative D call TRBD1 (5 bases). The V and J ends lost 6 bases and 4 bases respectively, with 13 bases between them. Germline V gene sequence: CDR1 DFQATT, CDR2 SNEGSKA (reference sequence). The CDR3 totals 13 residues. The CDR3 is CSATGTENQPQHF. In DNA form, the CDR3 reads TGCAGTGCGACCGGGACGGAGAATCAGCCCCAGCATTTT.

This clonotype appeared many times. The chain carries TRBV11-2 and TRBJ2-2; D gene unclear. The germline CDR1 and CDR2 sequences are SGHAT and FQNNGV. CDR3 length equals 17 residues. Trimming removed 1 base from V and 6 bases from J, with 18 bases in between. This CDR3 reads CASSLGVSGVVPGELFF. The DNA of the CDR3 is TGTGCCAGCAGCTTAGGAGTGTCTGGGGTGGTCCCCGGGGAGCTGTTTTTT.

This clonotype has a count of ten or more. The chain uses TRBV2 and TRBJ2-6, with D perhaps given as TRBD1 or TRBD2 (7 bases each). Trimming cost V 5 bases and J 14 bases, with 16 bases left between them. The germline CDR1 and CDR2 sequences are SNHLY and FYNNEI. The CDR3 has 13 residues. The CDR3 region is CASSRDREGFLTF. In nucleotides, the CDR3 is TGTGCCAGCAGTCGAGACAGGGAGGGCTTCCTGACTTTC.